The 32 T cell receptor beta chains given below trace back to one sample, sequenced in a study of OX40 agonist ivuxolimab in advanced cancers. Sequenced by immunoSEQ multiplex PCR; TCRdb stores in-frame clones only, minus some. The profile shows some 18,000 clones, just over 70% of them singletons. The sample here was CD4+ or CD8+ T cells sorted from blood, taken in a trial of the OX40 agonist ivuxolimab. These receptors all come from an adult with an advanced solid tumor such as melanoma, head and neck, liver or kidney cancer.

This clone has only one observation. The rearrangement links TRBV11-3 to TRBJ1-1; D is unresolved. CDR1 is SGHNT, CDR2 YENEEA, per germline. This CDR3 is built from 12 residues. V lost 3 bases and J lost 7, with 9 bases in between. CDR3 sequence reads: CASSFRSVEAFF. CDR3 coding DNA: TGTGCCAGCAGCTTTAGGTCCGTTGAAGCTTTCTTT.

This clone has a handful of counts. V gene TRBV7-9 combines with J gene TRBJ1-1; no clear D gene. Germline CDR1 reads SEHNR; CDR2 reads FQNEAQ (reference sequence). Trimming took 3 bases from V and 4 from J, leaving 9 bases between them. This CDR3 is built from 13 residues. The CDR3 protein is CASSFPAGTEAFF. DNA of the CDR3: TGTGCCAGCAGCTTCCCGGCAGGCACTGAAGCTTTCTTT.

This chain uses TRBV4-2 with TRBJ1-2; no clear D gene. V was clipped by 5 bases and J by 1 base, with 11 bases between them. The germline V gene encodes CDR1 LGHNA and CDR2 YNFKEQ. The CDR3 runs 14 residues. CDR3 sequence reads: CASSLVPSNYGYTF. The CDR3 DNA follows: TGTGCCAGCAGCTTAGTCCCAAGTAACTATGGCTACACCTTC.

This chain joins TRBV6-5 and TRBJ1-1; D possibly corresponds to TRBD1 (6 bases). Germline V gene lookup returns CDR1 MNHEY and CDR2 SVGAGI. The CDR3 has 14 residues. The V gene lost 5 bases and the J gene lost 7 bases, with 17 bases spanning the gap. The DNA of the CDR3 is TGTGCCAGCAGTGAAGAGGGGGGGCCGAGTGAAGCTTTCTTT. Translation: CASSEEGGPSEAFF.

CDR3 amino acids: CASSGGSHNEQFF. CDR3 DNA: TGTGCCAGCAGCGGCGGTAGTCACAATGAGCAGTTCTTC. This chain connects TRBV5-4 to TRBJ2-1; D gene ambiguous. The germline V and J ends were trimmed by 4 bases and 5 bases, with 10 bases remaining between them. The CDR3 spans 13 residues. Germline V gene lookup returns CDR1 SGHNT and CDR2 YYREEE (reference sequence). The full variable domain, in which reference TRBV5-4 and TRBJ2-1 provide the parts outside the CDR3, is ETGVTQSPTHLIKTRGQQVTLRCSSQSGHNTVSWYQQALGQGPQFIFQYYREEENGRGNFPPRFSGLQFPNYSSELNVNALELDDSALYLCASSGGSHNEQFFGPGTRLTVL.

This chain uses TRBV18 with TRBJ2-3; 10 bases map to TRBD2. The V gene end was trimmed by 5 bases and the J gene end by 1 base; junction bases not matched to a gene: 3. This CDR3 region has 15 residues. Germline assignment: CDR1 KGHSH and CDR2 LQKENI. DNA for the CDR3: TGTGCCAGCTCAGAACTAGCGGGACGCACAGATACGCAGTATTTT. This sequence encodes CASSELAGRTDTQYF.

The chain employs TRBV4-1 and TRBJ2-4; D is perhaps TRBD1 or TRBD2 (6 bases each). Germline V lookup: CDR1 MGHRA, CDR2 YSYEKL. The CDR3 is 16 residues long. Trimming removed 3 bases at V and 8 bases at J, with 20 bases between. The CDR3 DNA reads as TGCGCCAGCAGCCATCCGGGGGCGGGCCAGAAAGACATTCAGTACTTC. Amino acid sequence: CASSHPGAGQKDIQYF.

This CDR3 is CASSPGQGSGYTF. In nucleotides, the CDR3 is TGTGCCAGTAGTCCTGGACAGGGGAGTGGCTACACCTTC. V is TRBV19 and J is TRBJ1-2; 9 bases agree with TRBD1. Germline V gene data show CDR1 as LNHDA and CDR2 as SQIVND (reference sequence). The J segment lost 7 bases and the V segment lost 5 bases, leaving 5 bases of the junction unmatched. The CDR3 has 13 amino acids.

V usage is TRBV29-1 and J usage is TRBJ1-2; D is undetermined. The germline gives CDR1 SQVTM, CDR2 ANQGSEA. The CDR3 spans 13 residues. The ends were cut back, 4 bases at V and 0 bases at J, with 9 bases in the middle. CDR3 sequence (DNA): TGCAGCGTTGTTACGTCCGCTAACTATGGCTACACCTTC. Its protein product is CSVVTSANYGYTF.

CDR3 in amino acids: CASSQVQGLAGVIGYNEQFF. CDR3 coding DNA: TGTGCCAGCAGCCAAGTTCAAGGACTAGCGGGAGTAATTGGGTACAATGAGCAGTTCTTC. The gene calls are TRBV4-2 and TRBJ2-1; TRBD2 matches at 13 bases. Per the germline V gene, CDR1 is LGHNA and CDR2 is YNFKEQ. This CDR3 has 20 residues. The V and J ends lost 1 base and 4 bases, in that order; junction bases with no gene match: 13.

This rearrangement joins TRBV19 to TRBJ2-3, with 8 positions matching TRBD2. V gave up 3 bases and J gave up 2 bases; unmatched junction bases: 4. Germline values: CDR1 LNHDA, CDR2 SQIVND (reference sequence). This CDR3 is 15 amino acids long. CDR3 region: CASSMGAGDTDTQYF. CDR3 bases: TGTGCCAGTAGTATGGGAGCGGGAGACACAGATACGCAGTATTTT.

This chain joins TRBV6-1 and TRBJ2-7; 8 bases are a match to TRBD2. Germline trimming cut 1 base from V and 4 bases from J; bases unmatched to any gene: 12. The CDR3 runs to 17 residues. Germline CDR1 MNHNS, CDR2 SASEGT. The CDR3 is CASSEGRLSGRGYEQYF. Written as DNA, the CDR3 is TGTGCCAGCAGTGAAGGGAGGTTGAGCGGGAGAGGATACGAGCAGTACTTC.

The V and J genes are TRBV6-9 and TRBJ1-1, with unresolved D. This CDR3 comprises 13 residues. The V end was cut by 3 bases, the J end by 0 bases, with 5 bases between. Germline CDR1 reads MNHGY; CDR2 reads SVAAGI. CDR3 bases: TGTGCCAGCAGTTACGTCGTGAACACTGAAGCTTTCTTT. It yields the protein CASSYVVNTEAFF.

The genes are TRBV5-5 and TRBJ2-4; D may be TRBD1 (5 bases). V was clipped by 8 bases and J by 2 bases, with 11 bases between them. Germline values: CDR1 SGHKS, CDR2 YYEKEE (reference sequence). This CDR3 comprises 13 residues. The CDR3 DNA is TGTGCCAGTGGGGCGGCTTCCAAAAACATTCAGTACTTC. Its protein product is CASGAASKNIQYF.

V is TRBV19 and J is TRBJ1-1; 10 nucleotides align to TRBD1. There are 15 residues in the CDR3. The V and J ends lost 1 base and 10 bases, in that order; junction bases with no gene match: 9. CDR1 and CDR2 from the germline V gene are LNHDA and SQIVND (reference sequence). The CDR3 nucleotides read TGTGCCAGTAGTATAGGTGGGACAGGGGCCCTTGGAGCTTTCTTT. Its protein product is CASSIGGTGALGAFF.

V is TRBV7-8 and J is TRBJ2-7, with D tentatively TRBD1 (6 bases). The V end lost 5 bases, the J end lost 3 bases, and 14 bases lay between the germline ends. The CDR3 spans 14 residues. The V gene's germline CDR1 is SGHVS and CDR2 FQNEAQ. The CDR3: CASSRGQQLYEQYF. CDR3 DNA sequence: TGTGCCAGCAGCCGGGGACAACAGCTCTACGAGCAGTACTTC.

The chain employs TRBV2 and TRBJ1-1; perhaps TRBD1 as D (6 bases). Germline V CDR1 and CDR2: SNHLY, FYNNEI. Trimming shortened V by 7 bases and J by 3 bases, and 12 bases separated the two germline ends. There are 13 residues in the CDR3. CDR3 nucleotide sequence: TGTGCCAGCAAGGGGGACGGGTACACTGAAGCTTTCTTT. As protein: CASKGDGYTEAFF. Combining the CDR3 with reference TRBV2 and TRBJ1-1 gives the whole variable domain EPEVTQTPSHQVTQMGQEVILRCVPISNHLYFYWYRQILGQKVEFLVSFYNNEISEKSEIFDDQFSVERPDGSNFTLKIRSTKLEDSAMYFCASKGDGYTEAFFGQGTRLTVV.

The genes are TRBV5-4 and TRBJ2-1, with 7 bases aligning to TRBD2. The CDR3 has 14 amino acids. V shed 2 bases and J 8 bases; nucleotides not matched to a gene: 7. The germline V gene encodes CDR1 SGHNT and CDR2 YYREEE (reference sequence). Here the CDR3 reads CASSFGGSLDEQFF. CDR3 bases: TGTGCCAGCAGCTTCGGCGGGAGTCTGGATGAGCAGTTCTTC.

The chain combines TRBV7-8 with TRBJ2-3; a weak D match, TRBD2 (5 bases). The CDR3 is 16 residues long. Trimming took off 1 base at V and 3 bases at J, with 14 bases between the two ends. Germline V lookup: CDR1 SGHVS, CDR2 FQNEAQ. The CDR3 loop is CASSLEGGYQTDTQYF. The CDR3 coding sequence is TGTGCCAGCAGCTTAGAAGGCGGGTACCAAACAGATACGCAGTATTTT.

This rearrangement joins TRBV5-1 to TRBJ1-6; possible D gene TRBD1, 6 bases. Trimming stripped 1 base from V and 5 bases from J, with 16 bases between. The CDR3 has 17 residues. CDR1 is SGHRS, CDR2 YFSETQ, per germline. This CDR3 is CASSLIGTRGDNSPLHF. CDR3 bases: TGCGCCAGCAGCTTGATAGGGACAAGAGGAGATAATTCACCCCTCCACTTT.

The rearrangement joins TRBV10-3 to TRBJ2-3; 10 positions match TRBD2. This CDR3 is 15 amino acids long. Germline trimming cut 10 bases from V and 2 bases from J; bases unmatched to any gene: 9. Germline lookup yields CDR1 ENHRY and CDR2 SYGVKD. CDR3 coding DNA: TGTGCCAGCGGACTAGCGGTAGAGTCCACAGATACGCAGTATTTT. Translation: CASGLAVESTDTQYF.

This clone appeared once. The CDR3 nucleotides are TGCGCCAGCAGCCAAGGGGCGTCCTACGAGCAGTACTTC. As protein: CASSQGASYEQYF. V is TRBV4-1 and J is TRBJ2-7, with unresolved D. The V and J ends lost 1 base and 1 base respectively, with 5 bases between them. The CDR3 contains 13 residues. CDR1 is MGHRA, CDR2 YSYEKL, per germline.

The chain has TRBV7-8 and TRBJ1-4; D is perhaps TRBD1 (6 bases). This CDR3 comprises 15 residues. The germline CDR1 and CDR2 sequences are SGHVS and FQNEAQ. Between the trimmed V and J ends, which lost 6 bases and 3 bases, there was a span of 14 bases. The CDR3 here is CASRPTGSPNEKLFF. Written as DNA, the CDR3 is TGTGCCAGCAGACCTACAGGGTCACCTAATGAAAAACTGTTTTTT. Combining the CDR3 with reference TRBV7-8 and TRBJ1-4 gives the whole variable domain GAGVSQSPRYKVAKRGQDVALRCDPISGHVSLFWYQQALGQGPEFLTYFQNEAQLDKSGLPSDRFFAERPEGSVSTLKIQRTQQEDSAVYLCASRPTGSPNEKLFFGSGTQLSVL.

This clone turned up a few times. V and J are TRBV15 and TRBJ2-3; D is unclear. V was trimmed by 5 bases and J by 2 bases, leaving 5 bases between them. Looked up from germline, CDR1 is LNHNV and CDR2 is YYDKDF (reference sequence). The CDR3 has 12 amino acids. CDR3: CATSGYTDTQYF. As DNA, the CDR3 is TGTGCCACCAGCGGATACACAGATACGCAGTATTTT.

The chain couples TRBV27 to TRBJ1-4; 10 bases are a match to TRBD1. The CDR3 extends over 14 amino acids. The trim removed 4 bases at V and 7 bases at J, leaving 3 bases unmatched. Germline CDR1 MNHEY, CDR2 SMNVEV (reference sequence). CDR3 region: CASSSGQGVEKLFF. The CDR3 coding sequence is TGTGCCAGCAGTTCCGGACAGGGGGTTGAAAAACTGTTTTTT. The full variable domain, rest sourced from reference TRBV27 and TRBJ1-4, is EAQVTQNPRYLITVTGKKLTVTCSQNMNHEYMSWYRQDPGLGLRQIYYSMNVEVTDKGDVPEGYKVSRKEKRNFPLILESPSPNQTSLYFCASSSGQGVEKLFFGSGTQLSVL.

This clone appeared a single time. V gene TRBV11-2 combines with J gene TRBJ2-7; possibly TRBD1 for D (5 bases). Germline V gives CDR1 SGHAT, CDR2 FQNNGV. V gave up 5 bases and J gave up 0 bases, with 8 bases separating them. The CDR3 contains 13 residues. CDR3 in amino acids: CASSADNSYEQYF. The CDR3 region has the DNA TGTGCCAGCAGCGCGGACAACTCCTACGAGCAGTACTTC.

J is TRBJ1-5 and V is TRBV6-6, with D maybe TRBD1 (6 bases). CDR3 length: 12 amino acids. Germline CDR1 is MNHNY and CDR2 is SVGAGI (reference sequence). V dropped 10 bases and J dropped 3 bases, with 10 bases sitting between them. CDR3 sequence: CATGTYNQPQHF. CDR3 nucleotides: TGTGCCACCGGGACATACAATCAGCCCCAGCATTTT.

This clone counts as medium-sized. The chain recombines TRBV11-1 with TRBJ2-7; TRBD1 is a possible D gene (5 bases). This CDR3 comprises 13 residues. Trimming shortened V by 5 bases and J by 0 bases, and 8 bases separated the two germline ends. Germline CDR1 reads SGHAT; CDR2 reads FQDESV (reference sequence). CDR3 amino acids: CASSADNSYEQYF. In DNA, the CDR3 is TGTGCCAGCAGCGCGGACAACTCCTACGAGCAGTACTTC.

CDR3 protein: CASSFSRSGQGVWEKLFF. The CDR3 DNA follows: TGTGCCAGCAGTTTTTCCCGATCGGGACAGGGGGTCTGGGAAAAACTGTTTTTT. V and J are TRBV28 and TRBJ1-4, with 11 bases that match TRBD1. CDR1 and CDR2 (germline): MDHEN, SYDVKM. This CDR3 region has 18 residues. The junction had 14 bases not matched to a gene; V was cut back by 3 bases and J by 8 bases.

The V gene is TRBV2, the J gene TRBJ1-1, with no clear D. From germline, CDR1 is SNHLY and CDR2 FYNNEI. Trimming removed 6 bases from V and 1 base from J, with 3 bases in between. The CDR3 extends over 11 amino acids. DNA for the CDR3: TGTGCCAGCAGCTCGAACACTGAAGCTTTCTTT. As protein: CASSSNTEAFF.

This clone was seen a handful of times. The V call is TRBV27, the J call TRBJ1-5; 12 nucleotides agree with TRBD1. V shed 7 bases, J shed 7 bases, and the junction held 23 bases outside the gene matches. In germline, CDR1 is MNHEY, CDR2 SMNVEV (reference sequence). This CDR3 is 20 amino acids long. CDR3 DNA: TGTGCCAGCATGGGGGCCGGGACAGGGGGCTTGTTAGATCCCAAACAGCCCCAGCATTTT. Its protein is CASMGAGTGGLLDPKQPQHF.

The chain employs TRBV7-4 and TRBJ1-2; D unresolved. V dropped 1 base and J dropped 1 base, with 7 bases sitting between them. The CDR3 loop spans 14 amino acids. Germline V gene data show CDR1 as SGHVT and CDR2 as SQSDAQ. DNA of the CDR3: TGTGCCAGCAGCTTAGTCCCAAGTAACTATGGCTACACCTTC. Protein sequence: CASSLVPSNYGYTF.